Shown below are 9 T cell receptor beta chains from a single sample sequenced in a study of tumor-infiltrating lymphocytes in localized non-small cell lung cancer. Profiling relied on immunoSEQ multiplex PCR, and the TCRdb table lists in-frame clones only, not all of them. The sample holds 13,000 or so clones, about nine tenths seen once. The sequenced material came from lung tumor tissue. The receptor set was obtained from a human donor with non-small cell lung cancer.

The rearrangement joins TRBV5-1 to TRBJ2-4, with 11 bases lining up with TRBD2. The germline V gene encodes CDR1 SGHRS and CDR2 YFSETQ. Trimming at V came to 0 bases and at J to 4 bases, leaving 3 bases not matched to a gene. CDR3 length: 16 residues. Written as DNA, the CDR3 is TGCGCCAGCAGCTTGGGGGGGACTAGCGGAAAAAACATTCAGTACTTC. It encodes CASSLGGTSGKNIQYF.

The chain couples TRBV7-9 to TRBJ2-5; D perhaps matches TRBD2 (6 bases). Looked up from germline, CDR1 is SEHNR and CDR2 is FQNEAQ (reference sequence). Trimming left V 0 bases short and J 7 bases short, with 15 bases between. CDR3 length: 15 residues. CDR3 amino acids: CASSLAFSGSWTQYF. The DNA of the CDR3 is TGTGCCAGCAGCTTAGCGTTCAGCGGGTCTTGGACCCAGTACTTC.

This chain connects TRBV2 to TRBJ1-5; 7 bases are shared with TRBD1. Germline V gene data show CDR1 as SNHLY and CDR2 as FYNNEI. The CDR3 has 15 amino acids. V lost 0 bases and J lost 6; bases outside the gene matches: 5. DNA for the CDR3: TGTGCCAGCAGTGAAGCGGGCAGGGGGTTTCAGCCCCAGCATTTT. Protein sequence: CASSEAGRGFQPQHF.

This chain joins TRBV18 and TRBJ2-1; weak D call: TRBD2 (6 bases). The CDR3 totals 16 residues. CDR1 is KGHSH, CDR2 LQKENI, per germline. Trimming removed 3 bases at V and 5 bases at J, with 17 bases between. CDR3 loop: CASSPNWASVDNEQFF. Written as DNA, the CDR3 is TGTGCCAGCTCACCGAATTGGGCTAGCGTGGACAATGAGCAGTTCTTC. Looking up the rest from reference TRBV18 and TRBJ2-1 gives the full variable domain: NAGVMQNPRHLVRRRGQEARLRCSPMKGHSHVYWYRQLPEEGLKFMVYLQKENIIDESGMPKERFSAEFPKEGPSILRIQQVVRGDSAAYFCASSPNWASVDNEQFFGPGTRLTVL.

This chain uses TRBV10-1 with TRBJ2-2; the D gene could be TRBD1 or TRBD2 (5 bases each). Per the germline V gene, CDR1 is WNHNN and CDR2 is SYGVQD (reference sequence). The CDR3 has 15 residues. The germline V and J ends were trimmed by 3 bases and 4 bases, with 12 bases remaining between them. The CDR3 sequence: CASSEEGTGTGELFF. CDR3 coding DNA: TGCGCCAGCAGTGAAGAAGGGACCGGCACCGGGGAGCTGTTTTTT.

The chain uses TRBV6-1 and TRBJ1-4; D gene ambiguous. Trimming cost V 6 bases and J 4 bases, with 15 bases left between them. The CDR3 sequence is 15 residues long. Germline values: CDR1 MNHNS, CDR2 SASEGT. As DNA, the CDR3 is TGTGCCAGCAGGAACAACCCTACAGATAATGAAAAACTGTTTTTT. Its translation: CASRNNPTDNEKLFF.

This chain uses TRBV2 with TRBJ1-4; D not certain. Per the germline V gene, CDR1 is SNHLY and CDR2 is FYNNEI. V lost 11 bases, J lost 7 bases, and 14 bases lay in between. This CDR3 contains 12 residues. As DNA, the CDR3 is TGTGCCGAGGGAGTGGCGGGTGAAAAACTGTTTTTT. It codes for CAEGVAGEKLFF.

The rearrangement joins TRBV4-2 to TRBJ2-6; either TRBD1 or TRBD2 may supply D (5 bases each). The CDR3 sequence is 17 residues long. V lost 3 bases and J lost 0, with 12 bases in between. In germline, CDR1 is LGHNA, CDR2 YNFKEQ. For the CDR3, the DNA is TGTGCCAGCAGCCAGTCCGGGGCCATCTCTGGGGCCAACGTCCTGACTTTC. Translating it yields CASSQSGAISGANVLTF.

This chain uses TRBV19 with TRBJ1-2; tentative D call: TRBD1 (6 bases). CDR1 LNHDA and CDR2 SQIVND come from the germline V gene (reference sequence). The V and J ends lost 1 base and 6 bases respectively, with 12 bases between them. The CDR3 has 14 residues. The CDR3 loop is CASSIGGRRHGYTF. The CDR3 region has the DNA TGTGCCAGTAGTATAGGGGGGCGAAGACATGGCTACACCTTC.